The rows below give T cell receptor beta chains drawn from one sample of a study of CD8+ T cells in alopecia areata. Some clones are missing from TCRdb's copy, which holds only in-frame ones; the method was immunoSEQ multiplex PCR. The table includes 190,000 or so clones, roughly 61% detected once. The source material was CD8+ T cells sorted from blood, sampled at week 24, from a patient treated with tofacitinib. The receptors were gathered from a human donor with alopecia areata. Each CDR3 is given with its conserved first and last residue. The order of the fields is V gene, clone size, D gene, J gene, CDR3 protein, CDR3 DNA. D genes are given only for firm matches. Size is stated for part of the rows, as once, few or many counts, or as a class when the clone is expanded.

V gene: TRBV27; clone size: -; D gene: -; J gene: TRBJ2-5; CDR3 protein: CASSLSMAKPETQYF; CDR3 DNA: TGTGCCAGCAGTTTGTCTATGGCTAAACCAGAGACCCAGTACTTC
V gene: TRBV27; clone size: -; D gene: -; J gene: TRBJ1-1; CDR3 protein: CASSSLLGADLVNTEAFF; CDR3 DNA: TGTGCCAGCAGTTCATTATTGGGGGCGGACTTGGTGAACACTGAAGCTTTCTTT
V gene: TRBV9; clone size: -; D gene: TRBD1; J gene: TRBJ1-4; CDR3 protein: CASSAPRQGGNEKLFF; CDR3 DNA: TGTGCCAGCAGCGCACCCCGACAGGGAGGGAATGAAAAACTGTTTTTT
V gene: TRBV7-8; clone size: -; D gene: TRBD2; J gene: TRBJ2-7; CDR3 protein: CASSPGTSAAYEQYF; CDR3 DNA: TGTGCCAGCAGCCCCGGGACTAGCGCAGCCTACGAGCAGTACTTC
V gene: TRBV5-1; clone size: -; D gene: -; J gene: TRBJ2-3; CDR3 protein: CASSLDIHRTDTQYF; CDR3 DNA: TGCGCCAGCAGCTTGGATATCCACCGCACAGATACGCAGTATTTT
V gene: TRBV5-6; clone size: -; D gene: -; J gene: TRBJ2-7; CDR3 protein: CASSLAGPTEQYF; CDR3 DNA: TGTGCCAGCAGCTTGGCAGGGCCTACCGAGCAGTACTTC
V gene: TRBV5-1; clone size: -; D gene: -; J gene: TRBJ2-2; CDR3 protein: CASSSSASPGELFF; CDR3 DNA: TGCGCCAGCAGCTCCTCGGCTAGCCCCGGGGAGCTGTTTTTT
V gene: TRBV13; clone size: -; D gene: TRBD2; J gene: TRBJ2-7; CDR3 protein: CASSYQGTSSHEQYF; CDR3 DNA: TGTGCCAGCAGCTACCAAGGGACTAGCTCCCACGAGCAGTACTTC
V gene: TRBV5-1; clone size: few; D gene: TRBD2; J gene: TRBJ2-3; CDR3 protein: CASTLGGVGTQYF; CDR3 DNA: TGCGCCAGCACCCTGGGGGGGGTAGGCACGCAGTATTTT
V gene: TRBV5-6; clone size: few; D gene: TRBD1; J gene: TRBJ2-5; CDR3 protein: CASSIGTGSTQYF; CDR3 DNA: TGTGCCAGCAGCATTGGGACAGGGTCCACCCAGTACTTC
V gene: TRBV9; clone size: few; D gene: -; J gene: TRBJ2-1; CDR3 protein: CASSVSRGLNEQFF; CDR3 DNA: TGTGCCAGCAGCGTATCCCGGGGTCTCAATGAGCAGTTCTTC
V gene: TRBV13; clone size: few; D gene: -; J gene: TRBJ1-2; CDR3 protein: CASSLGRGGYTF; CDR3 DNA: TGTGCCAGCAGCTTAGGCCGTGGCGGCTACACCTTC
V gene: TRBV15; clone size: -; D gene: -; J gene: TRBJ1-5; CDR3 protein: CATSPELGENQPQHF; CDR3 DNA: TGTGCCACCAGCCCGGAGTTAGGGGAGAATCAGCCCCAGCATTTT
V gene: TRBV7-9; clone size: -; D gene: -; J gene: TRBJ1-2; CDR3 protein: CASSFGGADGYTF; CDR3 DNA: TGTGCCAGCAGCTTCGGGGGGGCCGATGGCTACACCTTC
V gene: TRBV2; clone size: few; D gene: TRBD2; J gene: TRBJ2-5; CDR3 protein: CASSDPAASGGQETQYF; CDR3 DNA: TGTGCCAGCAGTGATCCGGCGGCTAGCGGGGGGCAAGAGACCCAGTACTTC
V gene: TRBV29-1; clone size: -; D gene: -; J gene: TRBJ1-1; CDR3 protein: CSVVFGAEAFF; CDR3 DNA: TGCAGCGTTGTATTTGGTGCTGAAGCTTTCTTT
V gene: TRBV5-6; clone size: -; D gene: TRBD1; J gene: TRBJ1-1; CDR3 protein: CASSFLTGGITEAFF; CDR3 DNA: TGTGCCAGCAGCTTTTTGACAGGGGGCATCACTGAAGCTTTCTTT
V gene: TRBV7-2; clone size: -; D gene: -; J gene: TRBJ1-5; CDR3 protein: CASSPLLAPANQPQHF; CDR3 DNA: TGTGCCAGCAGCCCCCTCTTAGCTCCGGCGAATCAGCCCCAGCATTTT
V gene: TRBV7-9; clone size: -; D gene: -; J gene: TRBJ1-1; CDR3 protein: CASSLVLMNTEAFF; CDR3 DNA: TGTGCCAGCAGCTTAGTTCTCATGAACACTGAAGCTTTCTTT
V gene: TRBV15; clone size: -; D gene: TRBD2; J gene: TRBJ2-7; CDR3 protein: CATSETSGFSYEQYF; CDR3 DNA: TGTGCCACCAGCGAAACTAGCGGTTTCTCCTACGAGCAGTACTTC
V gene: TRBV11-2; clone size: -; D gene: -; J gene: TRBJ1-1; CDR3 protein: CASSYGQNTEAFF; CDR3 DNA: TGTGCCAGCAGCTACGGCCAGAACACTGAAGCTTTCTTT
V gene: TRBV7-9; clone size: -; D gene: -; J gene: TRBJ1-2; CDR3 protein: CASSLDSYGYTF; CDR3 DNA: TGTGCCAGCAGCTTAGACTCTTATGGCTACACCTTC
V gene: TRBV2; clone size: -; D gene: -; J gene: TRBJ2-1; CDR3 protein: CASRDSLNEQFF; CDR3 DNA: TGTGCCAGCAGGGACAGCCTCAATGAGCAGTTCTTC
V gene: TRBV6-1; clone size: -; D gene: -; J gene: TRBJ1-5; CDR3 protein: CASSDSPHSNQPQHF; CDR3 DNA: TGTGCCAGCAGTGACAGCCCACATAGCAATCAGCCCCAGCATTTT
V gene: TRBV2; clone size: -; D gene: TRBD1; J gene: TRBJ1-5; CDR3 protein: CASSTDREGINQPQHF; CDR3 DNA: TGTGCCAGCAGTACGGACAGGGAAGGGATCAATCAGCCCCAGCATTTT
V gene: TRBV7-9; clone size: few; D gene: -; J gene: TRBJ2-3; CDR3 protein: CASSLGNTQYF; CDR3 DNA: TGTGCCAGCAGCTTAGGAAATACGCAGTATTTT
V gene: TRBV5-6; clone size: -; D gene: -; J gene: TRBJ1-5; CDR3 protein: CASSLGAEPQHF; CDR3 DNA: TGTGCCAGCAGCTTGGGGGCAGAGCCCCAGCATTTT
V gene: TRBV6-5; clone size: once; D gene: -; J gene: TRBJ2-7; CDR3 protein: CASSFRLGLPSYEQYF; CDR3 DNA: TGTGCCAGCAGTTTTCGCTTGGGACTCCCGTCCTACGAGCAGTACTTC
V gene: TRBV29-1; clone size: -; D gene: -; J gene: TRBJ1-3; CDR3 protein: CSVGGDGSGNTIYF; CDR3 DNA: TGCAGCGTTGGGGGGGACGGCTCTGGAAACACCATATATTTT
V gene: TRBV6-1; clone size: -; D gene: -; J gene: TRBJ2-4; CDR3 protein: CASSERATLAKNIQYF; CDR3 DNA: TGTGCCAGCAGTGAAAGGGCCACACTAGCCAAAAACATTCAGTACTTC
V gene: TRBV2; clone size: few; D gene: TRBD1; J gene: TRBJ1-5; CDR3 protein: CASKDDRAYSNQPQHF; CDR3 DNA: TGTGCCAGCAAGGACGACAGGGCGTATAGCAATCAGCCCCAGCATTTT
V gene: TRBV6-5; clone size: -; D gene: -; J gene: TRBJ2-5; CDR3 protein: CASSYSVGGSETQYF; CDR3 DNA: TGTGCCAGCAGTTACTCGGTTGGGGGCTCGGAGACCCAGTACTTC